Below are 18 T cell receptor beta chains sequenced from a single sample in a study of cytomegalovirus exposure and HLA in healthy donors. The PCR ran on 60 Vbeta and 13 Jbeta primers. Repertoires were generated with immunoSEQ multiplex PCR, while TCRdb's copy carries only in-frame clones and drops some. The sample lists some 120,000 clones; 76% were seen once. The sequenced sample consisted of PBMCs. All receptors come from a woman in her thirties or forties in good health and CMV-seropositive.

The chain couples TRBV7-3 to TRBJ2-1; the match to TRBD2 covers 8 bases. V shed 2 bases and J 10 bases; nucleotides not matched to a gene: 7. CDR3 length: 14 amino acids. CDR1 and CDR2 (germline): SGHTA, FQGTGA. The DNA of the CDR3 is TGTGCCAGCAGCTTAGTCGGGGGGGCGGGAGAGCAGTTCTTC. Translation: CASSLVGGAGEQFF.

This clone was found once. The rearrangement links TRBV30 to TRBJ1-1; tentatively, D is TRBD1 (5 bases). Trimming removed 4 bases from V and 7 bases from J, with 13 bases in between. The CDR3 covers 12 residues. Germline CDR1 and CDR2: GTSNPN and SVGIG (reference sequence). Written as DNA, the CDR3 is TGTGCCTGGATGAGTAGGGGAGGTGAAGCTTTCTTT. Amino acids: CAWMSRGGEAFF.

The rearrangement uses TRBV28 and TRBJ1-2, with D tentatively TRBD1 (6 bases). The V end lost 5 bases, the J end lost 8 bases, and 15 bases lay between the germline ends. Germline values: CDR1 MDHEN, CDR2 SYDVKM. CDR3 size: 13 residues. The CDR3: CASSAGRGSGYTF. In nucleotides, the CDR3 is TGTGCCAGCAGTGCCGGGAGGGGGAGCGGCTACACCTTC.

In DNA, the CDR3 is TGTGCCAGCAGCCTAAGCGGGGGGCCACTCACAGATACGCAGTATTTT. Encoded protein: CASSLSGGPLTDTQYF. The genes are TRBV5-4 and TRBJ2-3, with 9 bases fitting TRBD2. The length of the CDR3 is 16 residues. Germline CDR1 reads SGHNT; CDR2 reads YYREEE (reference sequence). Trimming removed 4 bases from V and 2 bases from J; junction bases left unmatched: 8.

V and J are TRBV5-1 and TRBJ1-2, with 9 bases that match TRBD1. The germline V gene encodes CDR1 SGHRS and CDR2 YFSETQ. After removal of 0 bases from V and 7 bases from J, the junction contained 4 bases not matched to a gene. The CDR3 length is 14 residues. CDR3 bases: TGCGCCAGCAGCTTGGTGGGACAGGGTGTTGGCTACACCTTC. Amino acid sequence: CASSLVGQGVGYTF. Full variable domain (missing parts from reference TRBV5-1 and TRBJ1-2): KAGVTQTPRYLIKTRGQQVTLSCSPISGHRSVSWYQQTPGQGLQFLFEYFSETQRNKGNFPGRFSGRQFSNSRSEMNVSTLELGDSALYLCASSLVGQGVGYTFGSGTRLTVV.

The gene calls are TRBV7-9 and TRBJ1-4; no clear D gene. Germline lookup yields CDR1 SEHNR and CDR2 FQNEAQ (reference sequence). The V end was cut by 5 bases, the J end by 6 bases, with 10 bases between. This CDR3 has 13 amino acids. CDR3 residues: CASSHNLDEKLFF. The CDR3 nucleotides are TGTGCCAGCAGCCATAACCTAGATGAAAAACTGTTTTTT.

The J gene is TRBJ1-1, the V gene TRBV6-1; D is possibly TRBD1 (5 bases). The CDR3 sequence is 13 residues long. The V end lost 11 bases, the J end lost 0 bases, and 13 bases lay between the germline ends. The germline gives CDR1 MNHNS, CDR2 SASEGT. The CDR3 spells CAGGEHLNTEAFF. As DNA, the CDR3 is TGTGCCGGGGGGGAACACTTGAACACTGAAGCTTTCTTT.

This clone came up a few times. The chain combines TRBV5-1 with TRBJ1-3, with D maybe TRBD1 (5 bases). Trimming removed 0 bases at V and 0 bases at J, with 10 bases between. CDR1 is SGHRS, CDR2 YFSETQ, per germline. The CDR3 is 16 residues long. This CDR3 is CASSLEQAFSGNTIYF. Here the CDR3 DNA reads TGCGCCAGCAGCTTGGAACAGGCATTCTCTGGAAACACCATATATTTT.

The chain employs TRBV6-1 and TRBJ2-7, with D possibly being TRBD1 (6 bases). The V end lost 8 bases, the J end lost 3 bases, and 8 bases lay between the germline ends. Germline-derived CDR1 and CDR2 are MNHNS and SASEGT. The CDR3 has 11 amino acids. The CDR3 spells CASGQYYEQYF. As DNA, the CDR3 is TGTGCCAGCGGACAGTACTACGAGCAGTACTTC.

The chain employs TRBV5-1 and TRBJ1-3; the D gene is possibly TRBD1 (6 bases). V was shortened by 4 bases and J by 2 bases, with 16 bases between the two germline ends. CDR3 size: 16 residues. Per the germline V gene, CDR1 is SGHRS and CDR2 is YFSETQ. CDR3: CASSKDSLLAGNTIYF. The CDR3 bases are TGCGCCAGCAGCAAGGACAGTTTGTTGGCTGGAAACACCATATATTTT.

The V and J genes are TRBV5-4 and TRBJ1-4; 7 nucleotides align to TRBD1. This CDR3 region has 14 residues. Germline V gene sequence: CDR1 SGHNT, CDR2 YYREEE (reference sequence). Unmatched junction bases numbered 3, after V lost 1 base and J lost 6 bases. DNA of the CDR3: TGTGCCAGCAGCTTGTATCAGGGGGATGAAAAACTGTTTTTT. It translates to CASSLYQGDEKLFF.

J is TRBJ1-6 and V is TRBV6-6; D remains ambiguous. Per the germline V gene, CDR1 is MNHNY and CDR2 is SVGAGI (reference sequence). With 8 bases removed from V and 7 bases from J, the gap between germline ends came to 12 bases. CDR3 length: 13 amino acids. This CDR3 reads CASGEGTNSPLHF. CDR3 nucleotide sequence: TGTGCCAGCGGCGAGGGTACGAATTCACCCCTCCACTTT.

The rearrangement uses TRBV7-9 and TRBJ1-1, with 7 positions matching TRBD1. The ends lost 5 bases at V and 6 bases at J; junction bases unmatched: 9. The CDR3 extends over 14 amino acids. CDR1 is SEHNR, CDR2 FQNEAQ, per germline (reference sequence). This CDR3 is CASSLSQGSAEAFF. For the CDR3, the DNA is TGTGCCAGCAGCCTTTCACAGGGGTCGGCTGAAGCTTTCTTT.

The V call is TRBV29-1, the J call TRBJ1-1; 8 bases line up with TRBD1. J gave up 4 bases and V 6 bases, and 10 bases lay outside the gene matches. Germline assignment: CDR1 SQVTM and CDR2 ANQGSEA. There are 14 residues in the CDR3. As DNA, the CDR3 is TGCAGCGTGGAAAGACAGGGGTTGGGCACTGAAGCTTTCTTT. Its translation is CSVERQGLGTEAFF. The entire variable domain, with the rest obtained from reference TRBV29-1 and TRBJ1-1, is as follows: SAVISQKPSRDICQRGTSLTIQCQVDSQVTMMFWYRQQPGQSLTLIATANQGSEATYESGFVIDKFPISRPNLTFSTLTVSNMSPEDSSIYLCSVERQGLGTEAFFGQGTRLTVV.

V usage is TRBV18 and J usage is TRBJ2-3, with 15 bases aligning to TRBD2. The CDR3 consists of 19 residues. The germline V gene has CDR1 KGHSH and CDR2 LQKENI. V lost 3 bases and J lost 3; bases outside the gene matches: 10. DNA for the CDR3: TGTGCCAGCTCACCCCGGACTAGCGGGGGGGCGGCCAGAACAGATACGCAGTATTTT. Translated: CASSPRTSGGAARTDTQYF.

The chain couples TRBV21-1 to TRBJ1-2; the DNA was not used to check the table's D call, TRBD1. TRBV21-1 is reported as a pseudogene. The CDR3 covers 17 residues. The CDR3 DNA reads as TGTGCCAGCAGCGGTGACTTTCTCGGACAGCTTAACTATGGCTACACCTTC. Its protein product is CASSGDFLGQLNYGYTF.

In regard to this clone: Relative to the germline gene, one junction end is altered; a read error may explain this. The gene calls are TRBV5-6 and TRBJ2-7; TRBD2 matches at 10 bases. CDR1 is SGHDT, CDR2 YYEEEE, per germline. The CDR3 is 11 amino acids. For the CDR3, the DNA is TGTGCCAGCAGCTTGCATGGGACTAGCGTTTTC. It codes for CASSLHGTSVF.

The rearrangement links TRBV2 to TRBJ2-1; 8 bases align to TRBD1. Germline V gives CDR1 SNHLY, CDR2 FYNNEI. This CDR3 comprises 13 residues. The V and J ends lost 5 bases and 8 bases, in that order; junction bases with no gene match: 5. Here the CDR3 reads CASSPRQGYEQFF. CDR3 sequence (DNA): TGTGCCAGCAGTCCACGACAGGGGTATGAGCAGTTCTTC.